A single sample gave rise to the 23 T cell receptor beta chains below, sequenced in a study of Ad26.COV2.S vaccination and SARS-CoV-2 variants. Produced via immunoSEQ multiplex PCR; TCRdb's table is partial and in-frame only. The sample has hundreds of thousands of clones, roughly 87% seen once; the top ten hold about 2.4%. Treatment defined: around 19 received Ad26.COV2.S at low or high dose, single or two shots; 5 received placebo; per-sample allocation not given. The study sampled participants on day 63 after the first vaccine or placebo injection. Specimen: peripheral blood, collected in a trial of Ad26.COV2.S vaccine versus placebo. The origin of the receptors is a person aged 18-65 years who received the Ad26.COV2.S COVID-19 vaccine or a placebo.

The chain has TRBV4-3 and TRBJ2-1, with 10 bases that match TRBD1. V lost 6 bases, J lost 10 bases, and 9 bases stayed unmatched. The CDR3 length is 14 residues. The germline V gene has CDR1 LGHNA and CDR2 YSLEER. CDR3 amino acids: CASSLAGTGAEQFF. The CDR3 DNA is TGCGCCAGCAGTCTGGCCGGGACAGGGGCGGAGCAGTTCTTC.

CDR3 protein: CASSEGTGGSLYYGYTF. The CDR3 DNA reads TGTGCCAGCAGTGAGGGGACAGGGGGCTCTCTCTACTATGGCTACACCTTC. The chain carries TRBV6-1 and TRBJ1-2; 12 nucleotides agree with TRBD1. CDR3 length: 17 amino acids. Germline values: CDR1 MNHNS, CDR2 SASEGT. V was pared by 3 bases and J by 3 bases, with 8 bases of the junction left unmatched.

The chain uses TRBV9 and TRBJ1-6, with D perhaps TRBD1 (6 bases). Germline V gene lookup returns CDR1 SGDLS and CDR2 YYNGEE. Trimming cost V 5 bases and J 7 bases, with 13 bases left between them. The CDR3 contains 14 residues. The CDR3 protein is CASRRGQGNSPLHF. The DNA for the CDR3 is TGTGCCAGCAGGCGTGGGCAGGGGAATTCACCCCTCCACTTT.

In DNA form, the CDR3 reads TGTGCCAGCTCACACGGGGCAGGGCCCCATAATTCACCCCTCCACTTT. As protein: CASSHGAGPHNSPLHF. This chain links TRBV18 with TRBJ1-6, with D perhaps TRBD1 (5 bases). Germline values: CDR1 KGHSH, CDR2 LQKENI. The length of the CDR3 is 16 residues. Trimming removed 4 bases from V and 5 bases from J, with 15 bases in between.

The rearrangement links TRBV6-5 to TRBJ1-4; D not certain. CDR3 size: 16 residues. Trimming stripped 0 bases from V and 0 bases from J, with 8 bases between. CDR1 and CDR2 (germline): MNHEY, SVGAGI. CDR3 sequence: CASSYSPGPTNEKLFF. The CDR3 DNA reads TGTGCCAGCAGTTACTCCCCGGGTCCAACTAATGAAAAACTGTTTTTT.

The chain recombines TRBV5-6 with TRBJ2-2, with D tentatively TRBD1 (5 bases). CDR3 length: 13 amino acids. V was shortened by 2 bases and J by 5 bases, with 7 bases between the two germline ends. The germline CDR1 and CDR2 sequences are SGHDT and YYEEEE. DNA for the CDR3: TGTGCCAGCAGCTTTGGGGCTACCGGGGAGCTGTTTTTT. Translation: CASSFGATGELFF.

The chain couples TRBV7-8 to TRBJ2-4; 7 nucleotides align to TRBD2. The trim removed 0 bases at V and 1 base at J, leaving 6 bases unmatched. Germline-derived CDR1 and CDR2 are SGHVS and FQNEAQ. The CDR3 is 17 residues long. CDR3 amino acids: CASSLARLGGAKNIQYF. The CDR3 DNA sequence: TGTGCCAGCAGCTTAGCGCGTCTCGGGGGGGCCAAAAACATTCAGTACTTC.

This clone was picked up a small number of times. The rearrangement joins TRBV18 to TRBJ2-1; D perhaps matches TRBD2 (6 bases). Germline V gene sequence: CDR1 KGHSH, CDR2 LQKENI. V lost 2 bases, J lost 3 bases, and 11 bases lay in between. The CDR3 runs to 15 residues. CDR3: CASSPNGGNYNEQFF. The DNA for the CDR3 is TGTGCCAGCTCACCAAATGGGGGGAACTACAATGAGCAGTTCTTC.

Concerning this clone itself: In the same sample, other DNA sequences code for this CDR3. This sequence joins TRBV6-6 and TRBJ2-5; D unclear. Trimming left V 0 bases short and J 2 bases short, with 7 bases between. Germline values: CDR1 MNHNY, CDR2 SVGAGI (reference sequence). The CDR3 sequence is 14 residues long. In nucleotides, the CDR3 is TGTGCCAGCAGTTACTCTTCCGGTCAAGAGACCCAGTACTTC. This sequence encodes CASSYSSGQETQYF.

This sequence joins TRBV7-2 and TRBJ1-1; D might be TRBD1 (6 bases). The V end was cut by 6 bases, the J end by 4 bases, with 27 bases between. From germline, CDR1 is SGHTA and CDR2 FQGNSA. The CDR3 covers 18 residues. CDR3 sequence (DNA): TGTGCCAGCAGGCCCATAGCACGGACAGTCGGGTGGAGCACTGAAGCTTTCTTT. It encodes CASRPIARTVGWSTEAFF.

Of note for this clone: Other DNA sequences in the same sample also yield this CDR3. The chain is built from TRBV5-4 and TRBJ2-2, with no clear D. V was shortened by 0 bases and J by 6 bases, with 3 bases between the two germline ends. CDR3 size: 12 residues. Germline V gene sequence: CDR1 SGHNT, CDR2 YYREEE (reference sequence). Here the CDR3 DNA reads TGTGCCAGCAGCTTGGGATCCGGGGAGCTGTTTTTT. Residues: CASSLGSGELFF. Full variable domain (rest looked up from reference TRBV5-4 and TRBJ2-2): ETGVTQSPTHLIKTRGQQVTLRCSSQSGHNTVSWYQQALGQGPQFIFQYYREEENGRGNFPPRFSGLQFPNYSSELNVNALELDDSALYLCASSLGSGELFFGEGSRLTVL.

This chain joins TRBV28 and TRBJ2-3; weak D call: TRBD2 (6 bases). The CDR3 is made up of 15 amino acids. Germline V gives CDR1 MDHEN, CDR2 SYDVKM. With 3 bases removed from V and 6 bases from J, the gap between germline ends came to 16 bases. The CDR3 nucleotides read TGTGCCAGCAGTTTGGGAGGTAGTTGGTCGGATACGCAGTATTTT. Its protein product is CASSLGGSWSDTQYF. Full variable domain (missing parts from reference TRBV28 and TRBJ2-3): DVKVTQSSRYLVKRTGEKVFLECVQDMDHENMFWYRQDPGLGLRLIYFSYDVKMKEKGDIPEGYSVSREKKERFSLILESASTNQTSMYLCASSLGGSWSDTQYFGPGTRLTVL.

The chain carries TRBV6-2 or TRBV6-3 and TRBJ2-1, with a tentative D call TRBD1 (5 bases). Looked up from germline, CDR1 is MNHEY and CDR2 is SVGEGT. The CDR3 runs to 13 residues. Trimming shortened V by 6 bases and J by 8 bases, and 14 bases separated the two germline ends. For the CDR3, the DNA is TGTGCCAGCAGCAGGGATGTCGGCTATGAGCAGTTCTTC. Protein product: CASSRDVGYEQFF.

This chain links TRBV19 with TRBJ2-5, with TRBD2 matching over 12 bases. Looked up from germline, CDR1 is LNHDA and CDR2 is SQIVND (reference sequence). Germline trimming cut 3 bases from V and 3 bases from J; bases unmatched to any gene: 5. CDR3 size: 16 residues. The CDR3 region has the DNA TGTGCCAGTAGTATTACTAGCGGGGGGACGGAAGAGACCCAGTACTTC. Encoded protein: CASSITSGGTEETQYF.

This clone was found once. The genes are TRBV19 and TRBJ2-2, with D uncertain. The length of the CDR3 is 14 residues. Trimming stripped 0 bases from V and 3 bases from J, with 5 bases between. CDR1 is LNHDA, CDR2 SQIVND, per germline (reference sequence). The CDR3 protein is CASSIEGYTGELFF. In DNA form, the CDR3 reads TGTGCCAGTAGTATAGAGGGGTACACCGGGGAGCTGTTTTTT.

This clone has only a few counts. The V gene is TRBV2, the J gene TRBJ1-1; D remains unclear. Germline lookup yields CDR1 SNHLY and CDR2 FYNNEI. The CDR3 spans 12 residues. V was shortened by 6 bases and J by 0 bases, with 5 bases between the two germline ends. The CDR3 loop is CASRRLNTEAFF. The CDR3 DNA sequence: TGTGCCAGCAGGAGGTTGAACACTGAAGCTTTCTTT. Combining the CDR3 with reference TRBV2 and TRBJ1-1 gives the whole variable domain EPEVTQTPSHQVTQMGQEVILRCVPISNHLYFYWYRQILGQKVEFLVSFYNNEISEKSEIFDDQFSVERPDGSNFTLKIRSTKLEDSAMYFCASRRLNTEAFFGQGTRLTVV.

About this clone itself: The same CDR3 also results from other DNA sequences found in this sample. V usage is TRBV2 and J usage is TRBJ1-2; possible D gene TRBD1, 5 bases. The ends were cut back, 2 bases at V and 1 base at J, with 5 bases in the middle. The length of the CDR3 is 13 residues. CDR1 and CDR2 from the germline V gene are SNHLY and FYNNEI. The CDR3 DNA is TGTGCCAGCAGTGAACAGGGTAACTATGGCTACACCTTC. It is translated as CASSEQGNYGYTF.

The V gene is TRBV7-9, the J gene TRBJ2-3, with a weak D call TRBD1 (6 bases). The CDR3 has 18 residues. Trimming left V 5 bases short and J 8 bases short, with 29 bases between. Germline lookup yields CDR1 SEHNR and CDR2 FQNEAQ (reference sequence). The CDR3 reads CASSPTRLTGTFLGTQYF. The CDR3 DNA sequence: TGTGCCAGCAGCCCTACAAGGTTGACAGGTACCTTCTTAGGTACGCAGTATTTT. The variable domain in full, completed from reference TRBV7-9 and TRBJ2-3, reads DTGVSQNPRHKITKRGQNVTFRCDPISEHNRLYWYRQTLGQGPEFLTYFQNEAQLEKSRLLSDRFSAERPKGSFSTLEIQRTEQGDSAMYLCASSPTRLTGTFLGTQYFGPGTRLTVL.

The chain carries TRBV7-3 and TRBJ2-2, with D perhaps matching TRBD1 or TRBD2 (5 bases each). The germline gives CDR1 SGHTA, CDR2 FQGTGA. The CDR3 sequence is 14 residues long. V lost 6 bases and J 5 bases, leaving 13 bases between the germline ends. The DNA for the CDR3 is TGTGCCAGCAGAACCGCTGGGGGAACCGGGGAGCTGTTTTTT. Amino acid sequence: CASRTAGGTGELFF. Using reference TRBV7-3 and TRBJ2-2 for the parts outside the CDR3, the full variable domain is GAGVSQTPSNKVTEKGKYVELRCDPISGHTALYWYRQSLGQGPEFLIYFQGTGAADDSGLPNDRFFAVRPEGSVSTLKIQRTERGDSAVYLCASRTAGGTGELFFGEGSRLTVL.

For the CDR3, the DNA is TGTGCCAGCAGTCAGACAGGGAGAGAGTCACCCCTCCACTTT. Translating it yields CASSQTGRESPLHF. This sequence joins TRBV6-5 and TRBJ1-6, with TRBD1 identical over 7 bases. This CDR3 comprises 14 residues. CDR1 and CDR2 from the germline V gene are MNHEY and SVGAGI. Losses at the gene ends were 5 bases for V and 10 bases for J; bases not matched to a gene: 8.

This chain links TRBV6-2 or TRBV6-3 with TRBJ2-1; no firm D call. In germline, CDR1 is MNHEY, CDR2 SVGEGT. Trimming shortened V by 2 bases and J by 10 bases, and 12 bases separated the two germline ends. This CDR3 is 13 amino acids long. CDR3: CASSYRRPREQFF. CDR3 coding DNA: TGTGCCAGCAGTTACAGACGTCCCCGCGAGCAGTTCTTC.

This chain links TRBV28 with TRBJ2-3; 8 bases line up with TRBD2. This CDR3 has 17 residues. CDR1 and CDR2 from the germline V gene are MDHEN and SYDVKM. Losses at the gene ends were 5 bases for V and 1 base for J; bases not matched to a gene: 11. CDR3 in amino acids: CASSPRGRIRGTDTQYF. The CDR3 coding sequence is TGTGCCAGCAGTCCACGCGGGAGGATTAGGGGCACAGATACGCAGTATTTT.

V usage is TRBV19 and J usage is TRBJ2-5; 8 bases are a match to TRBD1. The V gene's germline CDR1 is LNHDA and CDR2 SQIVND (reference sequence). V shed 5 bases, J shed 5 bases, and the junction held 16 bases outside the gene matches. The CDR3 sequence is 17 residues long. CDR3: CASSPWGRPGGGETQYF. CDR3 sequence (DNA): TGTGCCAGTAGTCCCTGGGGGCGGCCAGGGGGCGGTGAGACCCAGTACTTC.